The 5 T cell receptor beta chains below all came from one sample that was sequenced in a study of early T cells in non-severe SARS-CoV-2 infection. Each CDR3 protein is one row after TCRdb ran MiXCR on the 5' RACE reads. The sample shows tens of thousands of distinct CDR3 sequences, 8.5% to 12% of them seen only once. Source material: whole blood. Receptors originate from an adult who was a healthcare worker with PCR-confirmed SARS-CoV-2 infection or an uninfected control (not recorded which).

This clonotype was seen many times. The J gene is TRBJ2-1, the V gene TRBV5-1; possibly TRBD2 for D (7 bases). The V gene's germline CDR1 is SGHRS and CDR2 YFSETQ. V gave up 1 base and J gave up 2 bases, with 13 bases separating them. The CDR3 is 16 amino acids. CDR3 in DNA: TGCGCCAGCAGCTTGCGCGGGGGCCACACCTACAATGAGCAGTTCTTC. It yields the protein CASSLRGGHTYNEQFF.

This clonotype was seen repeatedly, ten times or more. The chain employs TRBV4-2 and TRBJ2-1; 8 nucleotides match TRBD1. The ends lost 1 base at V and 7 bases at J; junction bases unmatched: 3. Germline V gene sequence: CDR1 LGHNA, CDR2 YNFKEQ. There are 14 residues in the CDR3. The CDR3 is CASSQGRGQNEQFF. In DNA, the CDR3 is TGTGCCAGCAGCCAAGGCAGGGGGCAAAATGAGCAGTTCTTC.

This clonotype was counted many times. This chain uses TRBV9 with TRBJ1-1; D gene uncertain. V was trimmed by 0 bases and J by 4 bases, leaving 13 bases between them. The CDR3 sequence is 15 residues long. Germline CDR1 and CDR2: SGDLS and YYNGEE. The chain's CDR3 is CASSVDSTPGTEAFF. DNA of the CDR3: TGTGCCAGCAGCGTAGATTCCACCCCCGGCACTGAAGCTTTCTTT.

This clonotype has a handful of counts. V usage is TRBV7-2 and J usage is TRBJ2-1, with D possibly being TRBD2 (6 bases). The CDR3 has 17 residues. V was trimmed by 5 bases and J by 0 bases, leaving 17 bases between them. Germline V gives CDR1 SGHTA, CDR2 FQGNSA. The chain's CDR3 is CASSPPEAGSSYNEQFF. In nucleotides, the CDR3 is TGTGCCAGCAGCCCCCCTGAAGCCGGGAGCTCCTACAATGAGCAGTTCTTC. The whole variable domain, remainder taken from reference TRBV7-2 and TRBJ2-1, is GAGVSQSPSNKVTEKGKDVELRCDPISGHTALYWYRQSLGQGLEFLIYFQGNSAPDKSGLPSDRFSAERTGGSVSTLTIQRTQQEDSAVYLCASSPPEAGSSYNEQFFGPGTRLTVL.

The gene calls are TRBV7-2 and TRBJ2-2; D uncertain. Trimming removed 1 base from V and 3 bases from J, with 9 bases in between. This CDR3 has 15 amino acids. CDR1 SGHTA and CDR2 FQGNSA come from the germline V gene. In DNA form, the CDR3 reads TGTGCCAGCAGCTTAGTATCATGGGACACCGGGGAGCTGTTTTTT. It codes for CASSLVSWDTGELFF.